The clone carrying this TCR beta chain occurred a few times. This sample was taken from a study of cytomegalovirus exposure and HLA in healthy donors. Across the study: Samples from HLA-typed donors yielded approximately 88 million unique TCRs in an early data release.

The primer mix had 60 Vbeta and 13 Jbeta primers. Sequenced by immunoSEQ multiplex PCR; TCRdb stores in-frame clones only, minus some. This sample carries about 78,000 clones, 60% to 75% of them seen once, and the ten largest clones take roughly 10%. CDR1 and CDR2 (germline): SGHNT, YENEEA. After removal of 2 bases from V and 9 bases from J, the junction contained 7 bases not matched to a gene. The CDR3 has 14 residues. The chain uses TRBV11-3 and TRBJ2-1; 7 bases are a match to TRBD2. The source is a woman in her 40s in good health and CMV-seropositive. The specimen was PBMCs. CDR3 region: CASSLTSVGSEQFF. The CDR3, as DNA: TGTGCCAGCAGCTTAACTAGCGTTGGTAGTGAGCAGTTCTTC.